The 9 T cell receptor beta chains listed next were all sequenced from one sample in a study of cytomegalovirus exposure and HLA in healthy donors. 60 Vbeta and 13 Jbeta primers were used in PCR. Clones were read by immunoSEQ multiplex PCR, and TCRdb kept only the in-frame ones, dropping some. The sample includes under 200,000 clones, about 77% seen only once; the top ten take 1.3%. The specimen sequenced was PBMCs. These receptors were obtained from a man younger than 45 in good health and CMV-seronegative.

The chain joins TRBV6-5 to TRBJ2-7; D call uncertain. V lost 5 bases to trimming and J lost 1 base, with 12 bases between them. The germline V gene encodes CDR1 MNHEY and CDR2 SVGAGI. This CDR3 has 14 amino acids. For the CDR3, the DNA is TGTGCCAGCAGTCTGGGCCCTATTTCCTACGAGCAGTACTTC. Translation gives CASSLGPISYEQYF.

This clone was counted a few times. The CDR3 DNA follows: TGTGCCAGCAGCTTGGCCTACGGGAACACCATATATTTT. Encoded protein: CASSLAYGNTIYF. V usage is TRBV5-4 and J usage is TRBJ1-3; D not certain. There are 13 residues in the CDR3. CDR1 is SGHNT and CDR2 is YYREEE in the germline V gene (reference sequence). Trimming took 0 bases from V and 7 from J, leaving 8 bases between them.

The chain carries TRBV27 and TRBJ2-1; 7 bases are shared with TRBD2. The CDR3 has 13 residues. The junction had 4 bases not matched to a gene; V was cut back by 5 bases and J by 6 bases. Per germline, CDR1 MNHEY and CDR2 SMNVEV (reference sequence). CDR3 in DNA: TGTGCCAGCAGTCCCGGGGGGAGCAATGAGCAGTTCTTC. Translation: CASSPGGSNEQFF.

The V gene is TRBV28, the J gene TRBJ2-5; D is ambiguous. Germline-derived CDR1 and CDR2 are MDHEN and SYDVKM. This CDR3 has 12 amino acids. V dropped 3 bases and J dropped 5 bases, with 7 bases sitting between them. The CDR3 DNA sequence: TGTGCCAGCAGTTTGTGGGCGGAGACCCAGTACTTC. The encoded protein is CASSLWAETQYF.

The sample holds a few counts of this clone. Other DNA sequences of this sample code for an identical CDR3. V usage is TRBV9 and J usage is TRBJ1-2, with D unresolved. The CDR3 spans 13 residues. V was trimmed by 2 bases and J by 5 bases, leaving 10 bases between them. In germline, CDR1 is SGDLS, CDR2 YYNGEE. CDR3 bases: TGTGCCAGCAGCGTTGACACGGGATATGGCTACACCTTC. Protein: CASSVDTGYGYTF.

This clone was detected only a few times. This chain joins TRBV11-2 and TRBJ2-3; the match to TRBD1 covers 8 bases. Germline V lookup: CDR1 SGHAT, CDR2 FQNNGV. The CDR3 contains 14 residues. J lost 2 bases, V lost 7 bases, and 5 bases had no gene match. The CDR3 is CASNLDRVTDTQYF. In nucleotides, the CDR3 is TGTGCCAGCAACCTGGACAGGGTCACAGATACGCAGTATTTT.

V gene TRBV10-3 combines with J gene TRBJ2-2; D is uncertain. Trimming pared 3 bases from V and 0 bases from J, leaving 8 bases between. Germline V gives CDR1 ENHRY, CDR2 SYGVKD. CDR3 length: 15 residues. CDR3 sequence: CAISDTHTNTGELFF. DNA for the CDR3: TGTGCCATCAGTGACACACATACGAACACCGGGGAGCTGTTTTTT.

This CDR3 is CASSTTGSYEQYF. The CDR3 bases are TGTGCCAGCAGCACTACAGGCTCCTACGAGCAGTACTTC. The rearrangement links TRBV7-9 to TRBJ2-7; TRBD1 is a possible D gene (5 bases). Germline V CDR1 and CDR2: SEHNR, FQNEAQ (reference sequence). V lost 5 bases to trimming and J lost 0 bases, with 8 bases between them. The CDR3 spans 13 residues.

The rearrangement joins TRBV4-2 to TRBJ2-3; TRBD2 aligns across 8 bases. The germline V gene has CDR1 LGHNA and CDR2 YNFKEQ. This CDR3 region has 16 residues. V shed 4 bases and J 3 bases; nucleotides not matched to a gene: 9. DNA of the CDR3: TGTGCCAGCAGCCCTAACGAGAGCGGGAGTACAGATACGCAGTATTTT. The encoded protein is CASSPNESGSTDTQYF.